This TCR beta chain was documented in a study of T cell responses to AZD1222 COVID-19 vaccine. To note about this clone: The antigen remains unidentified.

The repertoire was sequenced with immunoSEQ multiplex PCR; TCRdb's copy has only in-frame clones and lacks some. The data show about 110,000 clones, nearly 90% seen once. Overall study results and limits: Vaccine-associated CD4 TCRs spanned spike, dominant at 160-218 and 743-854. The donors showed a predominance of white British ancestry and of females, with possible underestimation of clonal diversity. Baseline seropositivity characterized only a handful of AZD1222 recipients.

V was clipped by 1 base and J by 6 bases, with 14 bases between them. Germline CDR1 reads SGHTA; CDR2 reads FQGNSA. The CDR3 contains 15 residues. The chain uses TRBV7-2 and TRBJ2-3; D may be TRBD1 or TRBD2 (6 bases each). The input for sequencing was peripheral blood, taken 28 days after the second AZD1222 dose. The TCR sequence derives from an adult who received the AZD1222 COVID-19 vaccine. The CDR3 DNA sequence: TGTGCCAGCAGCTTAGTTGGGGGGCCTTGGGATACGCAGTATTTT. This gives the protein CASSLVGGPWDTQYF.